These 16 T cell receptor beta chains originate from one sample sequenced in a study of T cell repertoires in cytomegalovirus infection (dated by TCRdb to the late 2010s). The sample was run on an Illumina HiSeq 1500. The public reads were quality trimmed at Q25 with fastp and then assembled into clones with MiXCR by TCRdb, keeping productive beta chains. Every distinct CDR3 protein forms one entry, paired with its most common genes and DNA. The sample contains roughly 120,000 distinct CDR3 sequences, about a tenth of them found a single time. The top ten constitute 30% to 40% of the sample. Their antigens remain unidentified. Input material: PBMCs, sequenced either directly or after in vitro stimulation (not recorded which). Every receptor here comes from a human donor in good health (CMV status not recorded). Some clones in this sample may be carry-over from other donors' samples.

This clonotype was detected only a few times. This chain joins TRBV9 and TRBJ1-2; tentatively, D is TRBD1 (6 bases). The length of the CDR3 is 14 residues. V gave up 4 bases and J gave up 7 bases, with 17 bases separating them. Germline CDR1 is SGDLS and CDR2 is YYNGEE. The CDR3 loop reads CASSPGRGGRGYTF. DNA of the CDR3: TGTGCCAGCAGCCCGGGCCGGGGGGGCCGTGGCTACACCTTC.

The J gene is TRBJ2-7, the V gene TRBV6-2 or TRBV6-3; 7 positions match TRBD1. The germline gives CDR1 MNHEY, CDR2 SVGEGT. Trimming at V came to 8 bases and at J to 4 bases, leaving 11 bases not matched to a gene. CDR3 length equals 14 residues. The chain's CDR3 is CASGPTGSAYEQYF. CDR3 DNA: TGTGCCAGCGGACCGACAGGGTCCGCGTACGAGCAGTACTTC.

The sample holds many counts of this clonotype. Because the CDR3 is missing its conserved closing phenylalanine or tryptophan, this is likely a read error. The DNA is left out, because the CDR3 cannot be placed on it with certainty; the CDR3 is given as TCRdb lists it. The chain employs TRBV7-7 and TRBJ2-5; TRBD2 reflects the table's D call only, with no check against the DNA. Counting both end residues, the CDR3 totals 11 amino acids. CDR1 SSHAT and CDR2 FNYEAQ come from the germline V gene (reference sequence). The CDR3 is CASSPQLGLRL.

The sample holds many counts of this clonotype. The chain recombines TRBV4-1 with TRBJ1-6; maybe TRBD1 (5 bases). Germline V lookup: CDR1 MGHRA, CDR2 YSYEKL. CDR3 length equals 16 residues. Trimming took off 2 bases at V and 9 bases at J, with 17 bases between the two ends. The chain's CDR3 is CASSQPPGLGVSPLHF. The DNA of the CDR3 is TGCGCCAGCAGCCAACCCCCGGGACTGGGCGTTTCACCCCTCCACTTT.

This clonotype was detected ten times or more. This CDR3 is CASSSRQGSNEKLFF. In DNA form, the CDR3 reads TGTGCCAGCAGCTCCCGACAGGGATCGAATGAAAAACTGTTTTTT. The V call is TRBV7-2, the J call TRBJ1-4; TRBD1 aligns across 7 bases. Germline V gene lookup returns CDR1 SGHTA and CDR2 FQGNSA. The trim removed 4 bases at V and 5 bases at J, leaving 7 bases unmatched. The CDR3 sequence is 15 residues long. Using reference TRBV7-2 and TRBJ1-4 for the parts outside the CDR3, the full variable domain is GAGVSQSPSNKVTEKGKDVELRCDPISGHTALYWYRQSLGQGLEFLIYFQGNSAPDKSGLPSDRFSAERTGGSVSTLTIQRTQQEDSAVYLCASSSRQGSNEKLFFGSGTQLSVL.

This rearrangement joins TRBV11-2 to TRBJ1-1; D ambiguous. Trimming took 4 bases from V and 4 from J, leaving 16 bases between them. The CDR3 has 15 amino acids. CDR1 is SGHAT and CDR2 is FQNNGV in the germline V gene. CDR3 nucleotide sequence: TGTGCCAGCAGCTCTGTTACAGCAACCATCACTGAAGCTTTCTTT. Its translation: CASSSVTATITEAFF.

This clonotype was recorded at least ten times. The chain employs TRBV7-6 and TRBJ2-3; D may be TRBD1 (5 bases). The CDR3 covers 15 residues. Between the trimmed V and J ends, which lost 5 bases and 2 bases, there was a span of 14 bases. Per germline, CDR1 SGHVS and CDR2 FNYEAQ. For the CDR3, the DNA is TGTGCCAGCAGCACACCGACAGCTTTCACAGATACGCAGTATTTT. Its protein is CASSTPTAFTDTQYF.

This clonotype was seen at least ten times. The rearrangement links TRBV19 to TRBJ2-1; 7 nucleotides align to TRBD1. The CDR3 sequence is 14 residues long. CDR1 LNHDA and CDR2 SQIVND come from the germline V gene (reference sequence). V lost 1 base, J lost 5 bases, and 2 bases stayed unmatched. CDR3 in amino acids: CASSIGQGNNEQFF. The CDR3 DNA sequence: TGTGCCAGTAGTATAGGACAGGGTAACAATGAGCAGTTCTTC.

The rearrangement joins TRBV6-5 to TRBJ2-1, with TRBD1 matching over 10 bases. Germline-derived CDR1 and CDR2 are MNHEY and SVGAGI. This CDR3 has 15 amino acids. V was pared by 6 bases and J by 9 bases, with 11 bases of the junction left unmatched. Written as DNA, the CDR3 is TGTGCCAGCAGGCCCGACAGGGGGCTCTTCGGTGAGCAGTTCTTC. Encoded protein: CASRPDRGLFGEQFF.

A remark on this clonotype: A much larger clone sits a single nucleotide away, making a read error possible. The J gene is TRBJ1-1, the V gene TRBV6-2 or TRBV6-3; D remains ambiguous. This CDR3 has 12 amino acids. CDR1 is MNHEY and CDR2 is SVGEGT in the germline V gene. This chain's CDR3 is CASSPHVSEASF. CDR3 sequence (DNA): TGTGCCAGCAGTCCACATGTCTCTGAAGCTTCCTTT.

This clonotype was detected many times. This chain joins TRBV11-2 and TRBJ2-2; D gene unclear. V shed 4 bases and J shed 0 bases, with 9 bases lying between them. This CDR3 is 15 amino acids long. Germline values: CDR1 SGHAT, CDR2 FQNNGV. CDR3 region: CASSSLTSNTGELFF. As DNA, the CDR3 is TGTGCCAGCAGCTCTCTCACCTCGAACACCGGGGAGCTGTTTTTT.

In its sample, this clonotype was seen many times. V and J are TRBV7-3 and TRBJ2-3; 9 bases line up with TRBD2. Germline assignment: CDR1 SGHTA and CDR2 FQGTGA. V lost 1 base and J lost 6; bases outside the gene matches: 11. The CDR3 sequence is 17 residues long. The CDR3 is CASSLNVGGGGRDTQYF. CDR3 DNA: TGTGCCAGCAGCTTAAACGTCGGCGGGGGGGGCCGCGATACGCAGTATTTT.

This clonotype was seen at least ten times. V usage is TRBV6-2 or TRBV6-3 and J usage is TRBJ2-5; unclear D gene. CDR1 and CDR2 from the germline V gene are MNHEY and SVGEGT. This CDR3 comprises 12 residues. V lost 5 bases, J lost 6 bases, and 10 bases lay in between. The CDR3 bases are TGTGCCAGCAGTCTCCTCGGAAAGACCCAGTACTTC. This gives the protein CASSLLGKTQYF.

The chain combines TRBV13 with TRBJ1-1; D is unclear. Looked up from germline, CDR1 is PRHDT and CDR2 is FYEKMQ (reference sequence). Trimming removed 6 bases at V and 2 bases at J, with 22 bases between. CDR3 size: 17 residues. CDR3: CASRSTSVNRENTEAFF. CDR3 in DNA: TGTGCCAGCAGATCAACCAGCGTAAACAGAGAAAACACTGAAGCTTTCTTT.

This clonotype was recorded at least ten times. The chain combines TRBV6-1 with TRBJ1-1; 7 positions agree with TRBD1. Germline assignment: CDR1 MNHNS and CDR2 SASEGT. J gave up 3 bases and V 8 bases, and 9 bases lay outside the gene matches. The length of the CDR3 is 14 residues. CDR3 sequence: CASGRRGRDTEAFF. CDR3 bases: TGTGCCAGCGGTCGGAGGGGGCGGGACACTGAAGCTTTCTTT.

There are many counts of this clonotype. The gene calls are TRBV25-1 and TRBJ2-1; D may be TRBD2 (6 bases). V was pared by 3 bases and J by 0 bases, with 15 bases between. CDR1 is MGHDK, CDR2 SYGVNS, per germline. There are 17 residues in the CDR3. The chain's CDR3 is CASSEDRGLPSYNEQFF. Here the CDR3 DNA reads TGTGCCAGCAGTGAGGATCGGGGACTCCCCTCCTACAATGAGCAGTTCTTC.